The next 17 T cell receptor beta chains were all read from a single sample in a study of blood T cell repertoires in COVID-19 (dated by TCRdb to 2020 to 2021). The library was made by the immunoSEQ multiplex PCR assay. Imported from immuneACCESS, the table was reduced by TCRdb to in-frame sequences with V and J called. These copies leave out some clones; in studies compared against another copy, an unresolved V gene accounts for under half, and the cause of the remainder is not known. Present in this sample are around 310,000 clones, 90% of which were seen just once. The top ten clonotypes cover 0.8% to 1.3% of the sample. Sequences were obtained from peripheral blood. The receptors shown here come from a middle-aged woman with COVID-19, enrolled during active disease.

This clone was seen only once. The chain is built from TRBV21-1 and TRBJ1-5; the DNA was not compared with TRBD1, the D call given in the table. TRBV21-1 is noted as a pseudogene. CDR3 length equals 18 residues. The CDR3: CASTYLPGQGACNQPQHF. The CDR3 bases are TGTGCCAGCACCTACCTACCGGGACAGGGGGCATGCAATCAGCCCCAGCATTTT.

This clone has just one count. The rearrangement uses TRBV4-3 and TRBJ2-7, with TRBD1 matching over 7 bases. Per germline, CDR1 LGHNA and CDR2 YSLEER. This CDR3 comprises 19 residues. J gave up 2 bases and V 0 bases, and 16 bases lay outside the gene matches. The CDR3, as DNA: TGCGCCAGCAGCCAAGATCGACGGACAGGAGCCCCTAGGGCCTACGAGCAGTACTTC. Residues: CASSQDRRTGAPRAYEQYF.

V usage is TRBV2 and J usage is TRBJ1-1; D uncertain. V gave up 6 bases and J gave up 3 bases, with 17 bases separating them. Germline V gene sequence: CDR1 SNHLY, CDR2 FYNNEI. This CDR3 is 15 amino acids long. CDR3 residues: CASRISKAGDTEAFF. DNA for the CDR3: TGTGCCAGCAGGATTTCTAAAGCGGGCGACACTGAAGCTTTCTTT.

The chain links TRBV5-1 to TRBJ1-6, with 7 bases that match TRBD1. With 3 bases clipped from V and 11 bases from J, the junction kept 14 bases outside the gene matches. The CDR3 runs 16 residues. Germline CDR1 reads SGHRS; CDR2 reads YFSETQ. CDR3 DNA sequence: TGCGCCAGCAGCTCTTCATATCGCAGGGGGGATACACCCCTCCACTTT. Protein: CASSSSYRRGDTPLHF.

The rearrangement joins TRBV19 to TRBJ1-4, with TRBD1 identical over 11 bases. The J segment lost 8 bases and the V segment lost 5 bases, leaving 7 bases of the junction unmatched. There are 15 residues in the CDR3. CDR1 is LNHDA, CDR2 SQIVND, per germline (reference sequence). In DNA form, the CDR3 reads TGTGCCAGTAGTTCTGGGGACAGGGGGAGAGAAAAACTGTTTTTT. Amino acids: CASSSGDRGREKLFF.

This rearrangement joins TRBV27 to TRBJ1-1; 7 positions match TRBD1. From germline, CDR1 is MNHEY and CDR2 SMNVEV (reference sequence). Germline trimming cut 2 bases from V and 4 bases from J; bases unmatched to any gene: 7. CDR3 length: 15 amino acids. The CDR3: CASSLVNRGGTEAFF. CDR3 nucleotide sequence: TGTGCCAGCAGTTTAGTTAACAGGGGAGGCACTGAAGCTTTCTTT.

The sample holds one count of this clone. The rearrangement uses TRBV6-5 and TRBJ2-7; 8 bases agree with TRBD2. J lost 0 bases, V lost 5 bases, and 6 bases had no gene match. Germline CDR1 reads MNHEY; CDR2 reads SVGAGI. This CDR3 region has 15 residues. The CDR3 sequence: CASSMFSGDSYEQYF. Here the CDR3 DNA reads TGTGCCAGCAGTATGTTTAGCGGGGACTCCTACGAGCAGTACTTC.

A few counts support this clone. The gene calls are TRBV27 and TRBJ2-7, with 7 bases identical to TRBD2. Germline CDR1 is MNHEY and CDR2 is SMNVEV (reference sequence). The ends lost 4 bases at V and 5 bases at J; junction bases unmatched: 8. The CDR3 is 14 residues long. CDR3 DNA sequence: TGTGCCAGCAGTTCCCTGGGAGGGACCCACGAGCAGTACTTC. Translating it yields CASSSLGGTHEQYF.

The chain couples TRBV6-2 or TRBV6-3 to TRBJ2-3; 10 positions match TRBD2. The trim removed 5 bases at V and 0 bases at J, leaving 2 bases unmatched. The CDR3 runs to 15 residues. Per the germline V gene, CDR1 is MNHEY and CDR2 is SVGEGT. The CDR3 protein is CASSSGRASTDTQYF. In DNA, the CDR3 is TGTGCCAGCAGTAGCGGGAGGGCTAGCACAGATACGCAGTATTTT.

J is TRBJ1-1 and V is TRBV5-4; 7 bases fit TRBD1. The V gene's germline CDR1 is SGHNT and CDR2 YYREEE (reference sequence). V shed 2 bases, J shed 4 bases, and the junction held 2 bases outside the gene matches. The CDR3 loop spans 13 amino acids. CDR3 coding DNA: TGTGCCAGCAGCTTTGACAGGGTCACTGAAGCTTTCTTT. It yields the protein CASSFDRVTEAFF.

The chain uses TRBV28 and TRBJ1-1, with D maybe TRBD1 (5 bases). The length of the CDR3 is 16 residues. Trimming left V 1 base short and J 0 bases short, with 12 bases between. Germline CDR1 MDHEN, CDR2 SYDVKM. The CDR3: CASSLLAGILNTEAFF. CDR3 DNA: TGTGCCAGCAGTTTATTGGCAGGGATTTTGAACACTGAAGCTTTCTTT.

Concerning this clone: The sample carries other DNA sequences with the same CDR3. J is TRBJ1-1 and V is TRBV27; maybe TRBD1 (6 bases). Per germline, CDR1 MNHEY and CDR2 SMNVEV (reference sequence). This CDR3 region has 13 residues. V shed 2 bases and J shed 5 bases, with 9 bases lying between them. DNA for the CDR3: TGTGCCAGCAGTTTAAACAGGGAAACTGAAGCTTTCTTT. Translation gives CASSLNRETEAFF.

The chain recombines TRBV7-9 with TRBJ2-2; 8 bases fit TRBD1. V was pared by 6 bases and J by 4 bases, with 10 bases of the junction left unmatched. The CDR3 totals 16 residues. The germline V gene encodes CDR1 SEHNR and CDR2 FQNEAQ (reference sequence). The CDR3 sequence is CASRITDRVATGELFF. CDR3 DNA sequence: TGTGCCAGCAGGATTACGGACAGGGTGGCCACCGGGGAGCTGTTTTTT.

The rearrangement uses TRBV11-2 and TRBJ2-7; possible D gene TRBD2, 5 bases. V lost 5 bases and J 2 bases, leaving 22 bases between the germline ends. Per the germline V gene, CDR1 is SGHAT and CDR2 is FQNNGV. The CDR3 has 17 residues. The CDR3 loop is CASSVRAGKRGPYEQYF. The CDR3, as DNA: TGTGCCAGCAGCGTTAGGGCAGGAAAACGAGGGCCCTACGAGCAGTACTTC.

This clone appeared once. The chain is built from TRBV6-2 or TRBV6-3 and TRBJ2-7; the match to TRBD2 covers 7 bases. CDR1 is MNHEY and CDR2 is SVGEGT in the germline V gene. The ends lost 6 bases at V and 2 bases at J; junction bases unmatched: 10. The CDR3 loop spans 15 amino acids. The CDR3 bases are TGTGCCAGCAGCAGAATAGCGGGCCCAACCTACGAGCAGTACTTC. It translates to CASSRIAGPTYEQYF.

V is TRBV4-3 and J is TRBJ2-6, with 13 nucleotides matching TRBD2. This CDR3 comprises 18 residues. Germline V gene sequence: CDR1 LGHNA, CDR2 YSLEER. Germline trimming cut 6 bases from V and 4 bases from J; bases unmatched to any gene: 9. The CDR3 nucleotides read TGCGCCAGCAGTCAACTAGCGGGAGGGCCTTCCGGGGCCAACGTCCTGACTTTC. Its protein product is CASSQLAGGPSGANVLTF.

The chain combines TRBV4-1 with TRBJ1-2; no clear D gene. Germline values: CDR1 MGHRA, CDR2 YSYEKL. V lost 4 bases and J lost 6, with 18 bases in between. This CDR3 spans 15 amino acids. The CDR3: CASSPSIGQRDGYTF. The CDR3 nucleotides read TGCGCCAGCAGCCCGTCGATTGGGCAGCGGGATGGCTACACCTTC.